The 5 T cell receptor beta chains below all came from one sample that was sequenced in a study. From the RT-PCR reads, TCRdb called clonotypes with MiXCR, one entry per CDR3 protein. The sample contains 5,000 to 8,000 distinct CDR3 sequences, roughly 90% of which appear only once. The sequencing sample was made of memory CD4+ T cells from blood. These receptors were obtained from a female donor in good health, serving as a healthy control.

Points on this clonotype: This beta chain is an off-target read within a library intended for alpha chains, so its frequency means little. The J gene is TRBJ2-1, the V gene TRBV20-1; possibly TRBD1 or TRBD2 for D (5 bases each). The CDR3 extends over 14 amino acids. In germline, CDR1 is DFQATT, CDR2 SNEGSKA (reference sequence). V was clipped by 6 bases and J by 7 bases, with 19 bases between them. CDR3 sequence: CSAAHGTGTNEQFF. CDR3 nucleotides: TGCAGTGCCGCACACGGGACGGGTACTAATGAGCAGTTCTTC.

A note on this clonotype: The library was prepared for alpha chains; this beta chain is a stray read, so its frequency means little. The rearrangement links TRBV20-1 to TRBJ1-2; the D gene is possibly TRBD1 (6 bases). This CDR3 has 16 residues. The germline V gene has CDR1 DFQATT and CDR2 SNEGSKA (reference sequence). V was shortened by 2 bases and J by 0 bases, with 16 bases between the two germline ends. The CDR3 DNA reads as TGCAGTGCTAGACAGACAGGTTCCAGAGCTAACTATGGCTACACCTTC. Translation gives CSARQTGSRANYGYTF.

On this clonotype itself: Because this beta chain is a stray read in a library intended to capture alpha chains, its abundance should not be given much weight. The chain combines TRBV3-1 with TRBJ2-7; 8 bases align to TRBD2. V shed 4 bases and J 3 bases; nucleotides not matched to a gene: 5. The length of the CDR3 is 14 residues. Germline V gene data show CDR1 as LGHDT and CDR2 as YNNKEL (reference sequence). The CDR3 sequence is CASSPREGRYEQYF. The CDR3 DNA reads TGTGCCAGCAGCCCCCGGGAGGGCCGCTACGAGCAGTACTTC.

Details on this clonotype: For a library built for alpha chains, this beta chain is a stray read; little rests on its size. V gene TRBV4-3 combines with J gene TRBJ2-7; 9 bases match TRBD2. The CDR3 sequence is 15 residues long. The J segment lost 7 bases and the V segment lost 4 bases, leaving 11 bases of the junction unmatched. Germline CDR1 is LGHNA and CDR2 is YSLEER. CDR3 bases: TGCGCCAGCAGCCCGGAAATAACTAGCGGGCGAGAGCAGTACTTC. Translation gives CASSPEITSGREQYF.

On this clonotype: This beta chain is a stray read from a library made for alpha chains; its abundance is not meaningful. The V and J genes are TRBV7-3 and TRBJ2-1; TRBD2 matches at 15 bases. The germline CDR1 and CDR2 sequences are SGHTA and FQGTGA. This CDR3 has 15 residues. J gave up 9 bases and V 5 bases, and 5 bases lay outside the gene matches. In DNA form, the CDR3 reads TGTGCCAGCAGCCTCCGGACTAGCGGGAGGGTTGAGCAGTTCTTC. It yields the protein CASSLRTSGRVEQFF.